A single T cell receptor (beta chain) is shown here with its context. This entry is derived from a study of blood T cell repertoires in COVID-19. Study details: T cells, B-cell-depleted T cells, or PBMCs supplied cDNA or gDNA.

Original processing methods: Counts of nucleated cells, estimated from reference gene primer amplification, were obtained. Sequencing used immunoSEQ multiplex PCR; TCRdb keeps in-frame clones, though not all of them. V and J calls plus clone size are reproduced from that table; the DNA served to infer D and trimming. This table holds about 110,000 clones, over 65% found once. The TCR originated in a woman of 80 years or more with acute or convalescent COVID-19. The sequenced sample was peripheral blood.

CDR3 loop: CASTASGKGYNEQFF. In DNA, the CDR3 is TGTGCCAGTACGGCCTCGGGGAAGGGCTACAATGAGCAGTTCTTC. This chain links TRBV19 with TRBJ2-1; the D gene is possibly TRBD2 (5 bases). Germline loops: CDR1 LNHDA, CDR2 SQIVND (reference sequence). V lost 7 bases and J 3 bases, leaving 16 bases between the germline ends. The CDR3 is made up of 15 amino acids. The full variable domain, rest sourced from reference TRBV19 and TRBJ2-1, is DGGITQSPKYLFRKEGQNVTLSCEQNLNHDAMYWYRQDPGQGLRLIYYSQIVNDFQKGDIAEGYSVSREKKESFPLTVTSAQKNPTAFYLCASTASGKGYNEQFFGPGTRLTVL.